This entry lists 25 T cell receptor beta chains sequenced from one sample in a study of radiotherapy plus CTLA-4 blockade in lung cancer. The protocol was immunoSEQ multiplex PCR, while the TCRdb copy is restricted to in-frame clones and leaves out a portion. The table shows 48,000 or so clones, with around four fifths occurring only once. The source was peripheral blood, collected from a patient treated with radiotherapy plus ipilimumab. The source of these receptors is a human donor with non-small cell lung cancer whose response to radiotherapy plus ipilimumab could not be evaluated.

This clone is a singleton in its sample. The V and J genes are TRBV28 and TRBJ1-2; TRBD1 matches 9 bases. This CDR3 region has 16 residues. Trimming removed 5 bases from V and 0 bases from J; junction bases left unmatched: 7. From germline, CDR1 is MDHEN and CDR2 SYDVKM. The CDR3 DNA reads as TGTGCCAGCAGTCAAGGACAGGGGAGGTCTAACTATGGCTACACCTTC. This codes for CASSQGQGRSNYGYTF.

This clone was observed a handful of times. The chain links TRBV2 to TRBJ1-4; 7 bases align to TRBD1. The CDR3 has 14 amino acids. The J segment lost 2 bases and the V segment lost 7 bases, leaving 4 bases of the junction unmatched. CDR1 and CDR2 (germline): SNHLY, FYNNEI. CDR3 DNA: TGTGCCAGCACCACGGGACAGACTAATGAAAAACTGTTTTTT. Its protein is CASTTGQTNEKLFF. The variable domain in full, completed from reference TRBV2 and TRBJ1-4, reads EPEVTQTPSHQVTQMGQEVILRCVPISNHLYFYWYRQILGQKVEFLVSFYNNEISEKSEIFDDQFSVERPDGSNFTLKIRSTKLEDSAMYFCASTTGQTNEKLFFGSGTQLSVL.

This clone was seen a handful of times. The chain recombines TRBV7-9 with TRBJ1-2; 8 positions agree with TRBD1. The V gene end was trimmed by 10 bases and the J gene end by 2 bases; junction bases not matched to a gene: 18. This CDR3 has 17 residues. Germline assignment: CDR1 SEHNR and CDR2 FQNEAQ (reference sequence). Here the CDR3 reads CAIRQGRGSGSNYGYTF. CDR3 in DNA: TGTGCCATCCGACAGGGGCGAGGATCGGGGTCGAACTATGGCTACACCTTC.

This clone came up once. J is TRBJ1-2 and V is TRBV9, with D maybe TRBD1 (6 bases). The CDR3 runs 14 residues. V was cut by 6 bases and J by 4 bases, with 16 bases left in between. CDR1 and CDR2 from the germline V gene are SGDLS and YYNGEE. CDR3 sequence reads: CASNPGGQTYGYTF. The CDR3 bases are TGTGCCAGCAACCCTGGTGGACAGACCTATGGCTACACCTTC.

The V and J genes are TRBV25-1 and TRBJ2-5; 9 positions agree with TRBD2. In germline, CDR1 is MGHDK, CDR2 SYGVNS. The J segment lost 5 bases and the V segment lost 2 bases, leaving 15 bases of the junction unmatched. This CDR3 is built from 18 residues. Here the CDR3 reads CASSEPRGRAFGSETQYF. The CDR3 nucleotides read TGTGCCAGCAGTGAACCCCGCGGGAGGGCCTTCGGCTCTGAGACCCAGTACTTC. Filled out from reference TRBV25-1 and TRBJ2-5, the complete variable domain reads EADIYQTPRYLVIGTGKKITLECSQTMGHDKMYWYQQDPGMELHLIHYSYGVNSTEKGDLSSESTVSRIRTEHFPLTLESARPSHTSQYLCASSEPRGRAFGSETQYFGPGTRLLVL.

In nucleotides, the CDR3 is TGTGCCAGCCGAAGAGATGGACAGGCCGTGAACACTGAAGCTTTCTTT. It yields the protein CASRRDGQAVNTEAFF. V usage is TRBV19 and J usage is TRBJ1-1, with TRBD1 identical over 7 bases. The ends lost 9 bases at V and 0 bases at J; junction bases unmatched: 13. CDR3 length equals 16 residues. CDR1 and CDR2 (germline): LNHDA, SQIVND (reference sequence). The entire variable domain, with the rest obtained from reference TRBV19 and TRBJ1-1, is as follows: DGGITQSPKYLFRKEGQNVTLSCEQNLNHDAMYWYRQDPGQGLRLIYYSQIVNDFQKGDIAEGYSVSREKKESFPLTVTSAQKNPTAFYLCASRRDGQAVNTEAFFGQGTRLTVV.

The V gene is TRBV6-6, the J gene TRBJ1-4; tentatively, D is TRBD1 (5 bases). CDR3 length: 13 residues. The germline V gene encodes CDR1 MNHNY and CDR2 SVGAGI (reference sequence). V shed 4 bases and J shed 4 bases, with 7 bases lying between them. The CDR3: CASSWGLNEKLFF. CDR3 DNA sequence: TGTGCCAGCAGTTGGGGCCTTAATGAAAAACTGTTTTTT.

This clone was recorded a few times. The genes are TRBV7-2 and TRBJ2-4; D gene uncertain. CDR1 and CDR2 (germline): SGHTA, FQGNSA. Trimming took 1 base from V and 0 from J, leaving 13 bases between them. This CDR3 is built from 17 residues. CDR3 in DNA: TGTGCCAGCAGCTTAGATTCGAGCGTCTTAGCCAAAAACATTCAGTACTTC. Amino acid sequence: CASSLDSSVLAKNIQYF.

The chain recombines TRBV28 with TRBJ1-6; D is unresolved. V was pared by 5 bases and J by 10 bases, with 24 bases between. The CDR3 sequence is 17 residues long. Germline lookup yields CDR1 MDHEN and CDR2 SYDVKM. The CDR3: CASSPHFQVLGKSPLHF. The CDR3 DNA follows: TGTGCCAGCAGTCCTCACTTCCAAGTCCTGGGCAAATCACCCCTCCACTTT. The whole variable domain, remainder taken from reference TRBV28 and TRBJ1-6, is DVKVTQSSRYLVKRTGEKVFLECVQDMDHENMFWYRQDPGLGLRLIYFSYDVKMKEKGDIPEGYSVSREKKERFSLILESASTNQTSMYLCASSPHFQVLGKSPLHFGNGTRLTVT.

The chain links TRBV9 to TRBJ2-7, with a weak D call TRBD2 (6 bases). In germline, CDR1 is SGDLS, CDR2 YYNGEE. CDR3 length: 14 residues. Trimming took 4 bases from V and 2 from J, leaving 13 bases between them. The CDR3 region is CASSFGGGAYEQYF. Written as DNA, the CDR3 is TGTGCCAGCAGCTTCGGAGGAGGGGCCTACGAGCAGTACTTC.

The chain combines TRBV13 with TRBJ2-7; 13 bases fit TRBD2. The CDR3 consists of 16 residues. J gave up 6 bases and V 4 bases, and 9 bases lay outside the gene matches. Germline V gene sequence: CDR1 PRHDT, CDR2 FYEKMQ (reference sequence). The CDR3 nucleotides are TGTGCCAGCAGCTCCGGTCGACTAGCGGGAGGAGCCGAGCAGTACTTC. Residues: CASSSGRLAGGAEQYF.

The rearrangement links TRBV20-1 to TRBJ2-5, with D tentatively TRBD2 (5 bases). From germline, CDR1 is DFQATT and CDR2 SNEGSKA (reference sequence). This CDR3 contains 11 residues. V dropped 6 bases and J dropped 3 bases, with 8 bases sitting between them. The DNA for the CDR3 is TGCAGTGCAGGGCGGGAAGAGACCCAGTACTTC. This gives the protein CSAGREETQYF.

This rearrangement joins TRBV5-6 to TRBJ2-7, with a weak D call TRBD1 (6 bases). CDR3 length: 12 residues. Germline-derived CDR1 and CDR2 are SGHDT and YYEEEE. Trimming took off 2 bases at V and 6 bases at J, with 9 bases between the two ends. Here the CDR3 DNA reads TGTGCCAGCAGCTTTATGACAGGCGAGCAGTACTTC. Its protein is CASSFMTGEQYF. The full variable domain, in which reference TRBV5-6 and TRBJ2-7 provide the parts outside the CDR3, is DAGVTQSPTHLIKTRGQQVTLRCSPKSGHDTVSWYQQALGQGPQFIFQYYEEEERQRGNFPDRFSGHQFPNYSSELNVNALLLGDSALYLCASSFMTGEQYFGPGTRLTVT.

Comments on this clone: Relative to the germline gene, one junction end is altered; a read error may explain this. V gene TRBV2 combines with J gene TRBJ2-1; TRBD2 matches at 12 bases. Germline CDR1 is SNHLY and CDR2 is FYNNEI. CDR3 length equals 12 residues. In DNA form, the CDR3 reads TGTGCCAGCAGTGGACTAGCGGGGGAGTCAGTCTTC. Amino acid sequence: CASSGLAGESVF.

The chain carries TRBV11-2 and TRBJ2-3; D is possibly TRBD1 (6 bases). This CDR3 is built from 13 residues. V shed 4 bases and J shed 5 bases, with 10 bases lying between them. CDR1 and CDR2 (germline): SGHAT, FQNNGV. The CDR3 DNA sequence: TGTGCCAGCAGCTGGGACACCCGAGATACGCAGTATTTT. This translates into CASSWDTRDTQYF. Variable domain in full (rest from reference TRBV11-2 and TRBJ2-3): EAGVAQSPRYKIIEKRQSVAFWCNPISGHATLYWYQQILGQGPKLLIQFQNNGVVDDSQLPKDRFSAERLKGVDSTLKIQPAKLEDSAVYLCASSWDTRDTQYFGPGTRLTVL.

V and J are TRBV6-4 and TRBJ1-1; 8 nucleotides line up with TRBD1. CDR3 length equals 16 residues. The germline CDR1 and CDR2 sequences are MRHNA and SNTAGT. V lost 6 bases and J lost 1; bases outside the gene matches: 10. CDR3 coding DNA: TGTGCCAGCAGCACAGGGGGACGGATCCCGAACACTGAAGCTTTCTTT. It specifies CASSTGGRIPNTEAFF.

This chain uses TRBV4-1 with TRBJ2-7; TRBD1 is a possible D gene (6 bases). The germline V gene encodes CDR1 MGHRA and CDR2 YSYEKL. The V and J ends lost 0 bases and 5 bases respectively, with 14 bases between them. This CDR3 has 15 amino acids. In nucleotides, the CDR3 is TGCGCCAGCAGCCAAGATCCCCCAGGGGTCGACGAGCAGTACTTC. It codes for CASSQDPPGVDEQYF.

CDR3 protein: CASGGVNQETQYF. CDR3 nucleotide sequence: TGTGCCAGCGGAGGAGTCAACCAAGAGACCCAGTACTTC. This chain joins TRBV28 and TRBJ2-5, with D maybe TRBD2 (5 bases). Trimming took off 8 bases at V and 0 bases at J, with 10 bases between the two ends. This CDR3 region has 13 residues. Germline V gives CDR1 MDHEN, CDR2 SYDVKM.

This chain connects TRBV7-3 to TRBJ1-1, with 11 nucleotides matching TRBD1. Germline V gene sequence: CDR1 SGHTA, CDR2 FQGTGA. V shed 4 bases, J shed 4 bases, and the junction held 5 bases outside the gene matches. The CDR3 length is 15 residues. In DNA, the CDR3 is TGTGCCAGCAGCTCCGGGACAGGGGGGAGCACTGAAGCTTTCTTT. Translated: CASSSGTGGSTEAFF.

The rearrangement uses TRBV6-5 and TRBJ1-1, with 9 bases identical to TRBD1. CDR1 is MNHEY, CDR2 SVGAGI, per germline. V lost 6 bases and J lost 1; bases outside the gene matches: 6. This CDR3 contains 15 residues. CDR3 protein: CASSLNRGQNTEAFF. The CDR3 nucleotides read TGTGCCAGCAGCCTAAACAGGGGGCAGAACACTGAAGCTTTCTTT.

The chain employs TRBV6-5 and TRBJ1-2, with D perhaps matching TRBD1 (6 bases). CDR3 length: 15 amino acids. Germline V lookup: CDR1 MNHEY, CDR2 SVGAGI. With 0 bases removed from V and 2 bases from J, the gap between germline ends came to 10 bases. The CDR3 nucleotides read TGTGCCAGCAGTTACTCCCCCCAGGGGAACTATGGCTACACCTTC. Translating gives CASSYSPQGNYGYTF.

The rearrangement joins TRBV9 to TRBJ2-7; possibly TRBD1 for D (5 bases). V gave up 3 bases and J gave up 11 bases, with 24 bases separating them. The germline gives CDR1 SGDLS, CDR2 YYNGEE. The CDR3 consists of 15 residues. CDR3 DNA sequence: TGTGCCAGCAGCGCCACCGACAGTCTCTCTCTAGACAAGTACTTC. Protein: CASSATDSLSLDKYF.

This chain uses TRBV5-6 with TRBJ1-2; TRBD1 is a possible D gene (6 bases). Germline V CDR1 and CDR2: SGHDT, YYEEEE. Trimming took 1 base from V and 2 from J, leaving 6 bases between them. This CDR3 is 13 amino acids long. CDR3: CASSLQGNYGYTF. The CDR3 coding sequence is TGTGCCAGCAGCTTGCAGGGGAACTATGGCTACACCTTC.

CDR3: CASSVAGGANSYNSPLHF. The CDR3 DNA reads TGTGCCAGCAGCGTAGCTGGGGGCGCGAACTCCTATAATTCACCCCTCCACTTT. V usage is TRBV9 and J usage is TRBJ1-6, with D perhaps matching TRBD1 (6 bases). The CDR3 is 18 amino acids. The V end lost 0 bases, the J end lost 0 bases, and 13 bases lay between the germline ends. Germline values: CDR1 SGDLS, CDR2 YYNGEE.

Concerning this clone: A read error may produce the germline difference seen at one junction end. Other DNA sequences within the sample encode an identical CDR3. The V and J genes are TRBV4-3 and TRBJ2-7; 10 bases align to TRBD1. The CDR3 has 15 amino acids. Germline V gene sequence: CDR1 LGHNA, CDR2 YSLEER. The CDR3 nucleotides are TGCGCCAGTAGCCAAGCGGGGGACAGGGGATACGAGCAGTACTTC. Encoded protein: CASSQAGDRGYEQYF.